A selection of T cell receptor beta chains follows, all from one sample in a study of identifying expanded T cells in peripheral blood. Profiling relied on immunoSEQ multiplex PCR, and the TCRdb table lists in-frame clones only, not all of them. This table holds approximately 100,000 clones, more than 85% found once. Sequencing was performed on blood. Receptor source: a person aged 18 to 75 in good health. Both conserved end residues are part of each CDR3. A D gene is named only where the DNA matches it firmly. For some rows the clone size is stated as once, few or many, or as a class when expanded; others skip it.

>.|few|TRBJ2-7|TRBV7-2
TGTGCCAGCTCCTCGGGACCCGCCCCCTACGAGCAGTACTTC
CASSSGPAPYEQYF
>.|.|TRBJ2-3|TRBV4-3
TGCGCCAGCAGCCCAACATTGACGGATACGCAGTATTTT
CASSPTLTDTQYF
>TRBD2|.|TRBJ2-7|TRBV5-8
TGTGCCAGCAGCTTGGCGCTAGCGGGGGGGCTGGAGGAGGAGCAGTACTTC
CASSLALAGGLEEEQYF
>.|.|TRBJ1-2|TRBV6-1
TGTGCCAGCAGTGTAGGGGGGAGGCTAGCTAACTATGGCTACACCTTC
CASSVGGRLANYGYTF
>.|.|TRBJ2-2|TRBV7-8
TGTGCCAGCAGCTTACACCAGGGGAGGAACACCGGGGAGCTGTTTTTT
CASSLHQGRNTGELFF
>TRBD2|.|TRBJ2-3|TRBV18
TGTGCCAGCTCACCACGGACTAGCGGGGGGCGTGGTAGCCATACGCAGTATTTT
CASSPRTSGGRGSHTQYF
>.|.|TRBJ2-7|TRBV5-4
TGTGCCAGCACCGCGCACTGGTCAGGGGAGGAGCAGTACTTC
CASTAHWSGEEQYF
>.|.|TRBJ2-5|TRBV5-6
TGTGCCAGCAGCTCCGCACCTCGACAGACAGGGACCCAGTACTTC
CASSSAPRQTGTQYF
>TRBD2|.|TRBJ2-7|TRBV29-1
TGCAGCGTTGTTCGGGGGGTTAGGGGACTTTTACACTACGAGCAGTACTTC
CSVVRGVRGLLHYEQYF
>TRBD1|.|TRBJ1-4|TRBV7-2
TGTGCCAGCAGCCGACAGGGGGGGGCTAATGAAAAACTGTTTTTT
CASSRQGGANEKLFF
>.|.|TRBJ2-3|TRBV19
TGTGCCAGTAGTATAGTAGCTACAGATACGCAGTATTTT
CASSIVATDTQYF
>.|.|TRBJ2-5|TRBV30
TGTGCCTGGACATCGGCGGGCACCCAGTACTTC
CAWTSAGTQYF
>TRBD1|.|TRBJ2-7|TRBV18
TGTGCCAGCTCGCTAACCCCCCCGGGACAGGGCTCCTACGAGCAGTACTTC
CASSLTPPGQGSYEQYF
>.|.|TRBJ1-6|TRBV4-3
TGCGCCAGCAGCCAAGATCATAGGCACTATGGCTCACCCCTCCACTTT
CASSQDHRHYGSPLHF
>.|.|TRBJ2-6|TRBV19
TGTGCCAGTACTTTAAGTAACGGAGCCAACGTCCTGACTTTC
CASTLSNGANVLTF
>.|.|TRBJ2-6|TRBV29-1
TGCAGCGTTGAATCCCCCTCTGGGGCCAACGTCCTGACTTTC
CSVESPSGANVLTF
>.|.|TRBJ2-3|TRBV19
TGTGCCAGTAGTGGCGGACTCTTAACTAGCACAGATACGCAGTATTTT
CASSGGLLTSTDTQYF
>.|.|TRBJ1-1|TRBV7-9
TGTGCCAGCAGCCAGGGACGGCGGGAAACTGAAGCTTTCTTT
CASSQGRRETEAFF
>.|.|TRBJ1-1|TRBV7-9
TGTGCCAGCAGCTTACAAGGGGGCACTGAAGCTTTCTTT
CASSLQGGTEAFF
>.|.|TRBJ2-1|TRBV11-3
TGTGCCAGCAGCCCTGGGGTCTACAATGAGCAGTTCTTC
CASSPGVYNEQFF
>.|.|TRBJ1-4|TRBV20-1
TGCAGTGCTGCGCGGGGCGAAAAACTGTTTTTT
CSAARGEKLFF
>.|.|TRBJ1-6|TRBV4-3
TGCGCCAGCAGCCGAAACAGGGAATACAATTCACCCCTCCACTTT
CASSRNREYNSPLHF
>.|.|TRBJ1-2|TRBV27
TGTGCCAGCAGGCGGGGTCCCGGCGATGGCTACACCTTC
CASRRGPGDGYTF
>.|once|TRBJ1-6|TRBV4-2
TGTGCCAGCAGCCAAGGAGAGGCGGGACCCCTCCACTTT
CASSQGEAGPLHF
>.|.|TRBJ1-5|TRBV18
TGTGCCAGCTCACGAACTGAGTGGCCTTATGGCAATCAGCCCCAGCATTTT
CASSRTEWPYGNQPQHF
>TRBD2|.|TRBJ2-3|TRBV27
TGTGCCAGCAGTTTAAAAGGGTTTGGGGGACTAGCGGGGGGTTGGGCGACAGATACGCAGTATTTT
CASSLKGFGGLAGGWATDTQYF
>TRBD2|.|TRBJ2-5|TRBV5-5
TGTGCCAGCAGCTGGGGACTAGCCGCCGCTTTTACAACCCAGTACTTC
CASSWGLAAAFTTQYF
>.|.|TRBJ1-1|TRBV7-9
TGTGCCAGCAGCTTACGGGTGCGAAGCGTGAACACTGAAGCTTTCTTT
CASSLRVRSVNTEAFF
>TRBD2|.|TRBJ2-3|TRBV28
TGTGCCAGCAGTTTATTCCCCCGGGGAGGGCGGTCCGATACGCAGTATTTT
CASSLFPRGGRSDTQYF
>.|once|TRBJ2-3|TRBV7-9
TGTGCCAGCAGCCAAAACAGGGGAGGGCGGACAGATACGCAGTATTTT
CASSQNRGGRTDTQYF
>TRBD1|.|TRBJ1-4|TRBV29-1
TGCAGCGTTGTAGGGGGCGCCGGAGAAGGGGAAAAACTGTTTTTT
CSVVGGAGEGEKLFF
>.|once|TRBJ2-7|TRBV11-2
TGTGCCAGCAGCTTAGGGCTAGGGGTACTCTACGAGCAGTACTTC
CASSLGLGVLYEQYF
>.|.|TRBJ1-4|TRBV18
TGTGCCAGCTCACCTGGGGAGAATGAAAAACTGTTTTTT
CASSPGENEKLFF
>TRBD2|.|TRBJ2-5|TRBV10-2
TGCGCCAGCAGTGAAAACCCACTAGCGGAAGAGACCCAGTACTTC
CASSENPLAEETQYF
>.|.|TRBJ1-1|TRBV18
TGTGCCAGCTCACCATCCGCAGGGCGGGACACTGAAGCTTTCTTT
CASSPSAGRDTEAFF